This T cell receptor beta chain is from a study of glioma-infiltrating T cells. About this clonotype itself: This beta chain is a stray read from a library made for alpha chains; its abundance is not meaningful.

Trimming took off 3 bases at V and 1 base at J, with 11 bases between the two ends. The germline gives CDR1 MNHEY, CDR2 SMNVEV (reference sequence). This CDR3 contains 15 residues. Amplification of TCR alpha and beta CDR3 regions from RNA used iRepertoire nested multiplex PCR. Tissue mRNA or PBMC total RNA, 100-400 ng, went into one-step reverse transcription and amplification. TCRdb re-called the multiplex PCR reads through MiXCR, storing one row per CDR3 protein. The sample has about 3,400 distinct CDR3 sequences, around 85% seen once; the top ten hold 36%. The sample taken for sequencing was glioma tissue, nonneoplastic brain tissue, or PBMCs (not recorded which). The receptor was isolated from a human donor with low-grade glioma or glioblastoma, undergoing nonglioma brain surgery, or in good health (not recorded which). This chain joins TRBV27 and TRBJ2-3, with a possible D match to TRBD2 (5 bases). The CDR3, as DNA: TGTGCCAGCAGTTTGGTGGGAGTAGGCACAGATACGCAGTATTTT. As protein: CASSLVGVGTDTQYF.